This is a list of T cell receptor beta chains from one sample in a study of PD-L1 blockade in urothelial cancer. This table comes from immunoSEQ multiplex PCR, and its TCRdb copy is limited to in-frame clones, with some not included. The top ten clones hold approximately 2% of a sample with about 50,000 clones, 70% to 90% of them seen once. Sequenced here: PBMCs, sampled around atezolizumab (anti-PD-L1) treatment. The receptors were gathered from a man aged 45-65 years with urothelial cancer. CDR3s include the opening cysteine and the closing phenylalanine or tryptophan. The D gene is left open where the match is weak. Clone size is not always given. Where it is, it says once, few, many or a class for expanded clones.

few	.	TRBV7-8	TRBJ2-3	TGTGCCAGCAGCTCCTCGGCAGATACGCAGTATTTT	CASSSSADTQYF
.	TRBD2	TRBV28	TRBJ2-3	TGTGCCAGCACGGAGGGAGGGACAGATACGCAGTATTTT	CASTEGGTDTQYF
.	TRBD1	TRBV15	TRBJ2-7	TGTGCCACCAGCAGACGGGACAGGGGGCGCTGGACCTACGAGCAGTACTTC	CATSRRDRGRWTYEQYF
.	TRBD2	TRBV5-1	TRBJ2-1	TGCGCCAGCAGCTCACTGGGACTAGCGGGAGCAGTCCTCTTC	CASSSLGLAGAVLF
.	TRBD1	TRBV6-1	TRBJ1-1	TGTGCCAGCACCCAGGGGGCGCACACTGAAGCTTTCTTT	CASTQGAHTEAFF
.	TRBD1	TRBV2	TRBJ1-5	TGTGCCAGCAGTGAAAATGTCGGGACAGGCAATCAGCCCCAGCATTTT	CASSENVGTGNQPQHF
once	.	TRBV27	TRBJ2-5	TGTGCCAGCTGGAGCCGAGAGACCCAGTACTTC	CASWSRETQYF
.	.	TRBV7-9	TRBJ2-1	TGTGCCAGCAGCTCCTTCGACAGGATAAACTCCTACAATGAGCAGTTCTTC	CASSSFDRINSYNEQFF
.	.	TRBV19	TRBJ1-1	TGTGCCAGCCTAAGGGCGGGGATAGAAGCTTTCTTT	CASLRAGIEAFF
.	TRBD1	TRBV14	TRBJ1-4	TGTGCCAGCAGCCAAGGGTGGCAGGGGGCGCTGAAAGAAAAACTGTTTTTT	CASSQGWQGALKEKLFF
.	TRBD1	TRBV7-6	TRBJ1-3	TGTGCCAGCAGCTCCCAGGGGGCTGGACTGGCCCCCTCTGGAAACACCATATATTTT	CASSSQGAGLAPSGNTIYF
.	TRBD1	TRBV7-9	TRBJ1-2	TGTGCCAGCAGAGAAGGACAGGGCGGCTATGGCTACACCTTC	CASREGQGGYGYTF
.	.	TRBV19	TRBJ2-2	TGTGCCAGTAGTCCACGGGGGAGGGAGCTGTTTTTT	CASSPRGRELFF
.	TRBD2	TRBV9	TRBJ2-3	TGTGCCAGCAGCGTAGAGGCGGGAGGGAGCACAGATACGCAGTATTTT	CASSVEAGGSTDTQYF
once	TRBD1	TRBV29-1	TRBJ1-2	TGCAGCGTCTCTGGTGACAGGGATAACTATGGCTACACCTTC	CSVSGDRDNYGYTF
.	TRBD2	TRBV10-1	TRBJ2-1	TGCGCCAGCAGTGAGATCCTAGCGGGAGTGTACAATGAGCAGTTCTTC	CASSEILAGVYNEQFF
.	TRBD2	TRBV27	TRBJ2-3	TGTGCCAGCTCGCGGGGGTTCACAGATACGCAGTATTTT	CASSRGFTDTQYF
.	.	TRBV10-1	TRBJ2-3	TGCGCCAGCAGCCCCGGGGACACCCAAGGGGATACGCAGTATTTT	CASSPGDTQGDTQYF
.	.	TRBV12-2	TRBJ2-4	TGTGCAAGCGGGGGGGCGGTAGCCAAAAACATTCAGTACTTC	CASGGAVAKNIQYF
.	TRBD2	TRBV4-1	TRBJ2-7	TGCGCCAGCAGCCAAGAATGGACTAGCGGACGATTCTACGAGCAGTACTTC	CASSQEWTSGRFYEQYF
.	.	TRBV9	TRBJ1-2	TGTGCCAGCAGCCCCGCGGGGGGCGGTGGCTACACCTTC	CASSPAGGGGYTF
.	TRBD2	TRBV6-1	TRBJ2-5	TGTGCCAGTACGGGACTACCCGAGGAGACCCAGTACTTC	CASTGLPEETQYF
few	.	TRBV30	TRBJ1-5	TGTGCCTGGAGTGGGGACACGGGGGGGAATAGCAATCAGCCCCAGCATTTT	CAWSGDTGGNSNQPQHF
.	.	TRBV4-3	TRBJ1-5	TGCGCCAGCAGCCAAACAGGGTCGGAGCAGCCCCAGCATTTT	CASSQTGSEQPQHF
.	TRBD1	TRBV25-1	TRBJ2-4	TGTGCCAGCAGGAAGCCGGGACAGGGGGACATTCAGTACTTC	CASRKPGQGDIQYF
.	.	TRBV16	TRBJ2-6	TGTGCCAGCAGCTGGGACTTTGCCTCCCCTGGGGCCAACGTCCTGACTTTC	CASSWDFASPGANVLTF
once	TRBD1	TRBV10-2	TRBJ1-2	TGCGCCAGCAGTGAGTCGGCAGGGGGATATCGCTACACCTTC	CASSESAGGYRYTF
.	TRBD1	TRBV19	TRBJ1-1	TGTGCCAGTAGTATAATCGCAGGGGGCCAGACCATGAACACTGAAGCTTTCTTT	CASSIIAGGQTMNTEAFF
.	TRBD1	TRBV28	TRBJ1-2	TGTGCCAGCAGTCGTACCGGGACAGATGGCTACACCTTC	CASSRTGTDGYTF
.	.	TRBV6-6	TRBJ2-1	TGTGCCAGCAGCCCCCCCCGGACAAGGGTCGATGAGCAGTTCTTC	CASSPPRTRVDEQFF
.	TRBD1	TRBV18	TRBJ1-1	TGTGCCAGCTCACCGGGACAGGGGACGAACACTGAAGCTTTCTTT	CASSPGQGTNTEAFF
.	.	TRBV6-6	TRBJ1-4	TGTGCCAGCAGTTACTTGGCGACAGGAGATAATGAAAAACTGTTTTTT	CASSYLATGDNEKLFF
.	.	TRBV7-8	TRBJ1-3	TGTGCCAGCAGCCCCGGACAGGGAAACACCATATATTTT	CASSPGQGNTIYF
.	TRBD2	TRBV19	TRBJ2-7	TGTGCCAGTAGTATAAGACTAGCGGGAGGTATCAACGAGCAGTACTTC	CASSIRLAGGINEQYF
.	.	TRBV9	TRBJ1-4	TGTGCCAGCAGCGTAGCTGGGGGGACGGATGAAAAACTGTTTTTT	CASSVAGGTDEKLFF
.	.	TRBV27	TRBJ2-2	TGTGCCAGCAGTTTCGGGGGCACCGGGGAGCTGTTTTTT	CASSFGGTGELFF
.	.	TRBV5-6	TRBJ2-7	TGTGCCAGCAGCTTGAATACCTACGAGCAGTACTTC	CASSLNTYEQYF
few	TRBD1	TRBV9	TRBJ1-2	TGTGCCAGCAGCGTAGGTGAGGGGGCAGGTGGTGGCTACACCTTC	CASSVGEGAGGGYTF
.	.	TRBV18	TRBJ1-3	TGTGCCAGCGCTGACGACAGTACCAGAAACACCATATATTTT	CASADDSTRNTIYF
.	.	TRBV28	TRBJ2-1	TGTGCCAGCAGCCGGGTAGCGAACTCCTACAATGAGCAGTTCTTC	CASSRVANSYNEQFF
once	TRBD1	TRBV6-5	TRBJ2-7	TGTGCCAGCAGAAGGACAGGGTCCTACGAGCAGTACTTC	CASRRTGSYEQYF
.	TRBD2	TRBV4-3	TRBJ2-1	TGCGCCAGCAGCCAAGATTCTGGCGGGGGTAGCTACAATGAGCAGTTCTTC	CASSQDSGGGSYNEQFF
.	.	TRBV27	TRBJ2-1	TGTGCCAGCAGTCCTGACTTGCAGTTCTTC	CASSPDLQFF
.	TRBD2	TRBV4-1	TRBJ2-1	TGCGCCAGCAGCCAAGTCGCGGGCGGGGGGGTCTACAATGAGCAGTTCTTC	CASSQVAGGGVYNEQFF
.	TRBD1	TRBV7-9	TRBJ2-2	TGTGCCGCCGAGACAGGGAGATCCGGGGAGCTGTTTTTT	CAAETGRSGELFF
once	TRBD1	TRBV2	TRBJ1-1	TGTGCCAGCAGGAATGGGGGACAGGGGCTGCGGAACACTGAAGCTTTCTTT	CASRNGGQGLRNTEAFF
.	TRBD2	TRBV27	TRBJ2-7	TGTGCCAGCAGTTTATTTGGGACGGGGGTAAGCGGGAGAGGCAACGAGCAGTACTTC	CASSLFGTGVSGRGNEQYF
.	TRBD1	TRBV7-3	TRBJ2-2	TGTGCCAGCAGGACCGACGGACAGGGCGGGGAGCTGTTTTTT	CASRTDGQGGELFF
.	.	TRBV9	TRBJ2-3	TGTGCCAGCAGCTCCCATGAACGGACAGATACGCAGTATTTT	CASSSHERTDTQYF
.	TRBD1	TRBV29-1	TRBJ1-2	TGCAGCGTGGAGCTTCGGGACAGGGGGCCTTATAACTATGGCTACACCTTC	CSVELRDRGPYNYGYTF